The 6 T cell receptor beta chains below all came from one sample that was sequenced in a study of cytomegalovirus exposure and HLA in healthy donors. PCR primers comprised 60 Vbeta and 13 Jbeta primers. Clones were read by immunoSEQ multiplex PCR, and TCRdb kept only the in-frame ones, dropping some. Of fewer than 65,000 clones listed, 70% to 85% are singletons. Sequenced: PBMCs. These receptors all stem from a man aged 30-40 years in good health and CMV-seronegative.

CDR3: CASSSRQRNTEAFF. In DNA form, the CDR3 reads TGTGCCAGCAGTAGTAGACAGCGGAACACTGAAGCTTTCTTT. V and J are TRBV9 and TRBJ1-1, with a possible D match to TRBD1 (5 bases). The CDR3 has 14 amino acids. Germline V lookup: CDR1 SGDLS, CDR2 YYNGEE. Trimming took 5 bases from V and 1 from J, leaving 12 bases between them.

This chain connects TRBV11-2 to TRBJ2-7; TRBD2 matches at 7 bases. J gave up 0 bases and V 5 bases, and 7 bases lay outside the gene matches. The germline gives CDR1 SGHAT, CDR2 FQNNGV. The length of the CDR3 is 15 residues. This CDR3 reads CASSLERGSSYEQYF. CDR3 coding DNA: TGTGCCAGCAGCCTCGAGCGGGGCAGCTCCTACGAGCAGTACTTC.

This chain connects TRBV18 to TRBJ1-1; D unresolved. CDR3 length: 14 amino acids. Per germline, CDR1 KGHSH and CDR2 LQKENI. Trimming took 1 base from V and 2 from J, leaving 8 bases between them. CDR3 amino acids: CASSPQEINTEAFF. DNA for the CDR3: TGTGCCAGCTCACCACAAGAGATAAACACTGAAGCTTTCTTT.

Details on this clone: The junction departs from the called germline gene at one end, perhaps through a read error. Other DNA sequences in the same sample also yield this CDR3. This chain joins TRBV7-9 and TRBJ2-5; D possibly corresponds to TRBD2 (5 bases). There are 16 residues in the CDR3. Looked up from germline, CDR1 is SEHNR and CDR2 is FQNEAQ (reference sequence). CDR3 protein: CASSPSADSRGETQYF. In nucleotides, the CDR3 is TGTGCCAGCAGCCCTAGTGCGGACTCCCGGGGAGAGACACAGTACTTC.

The chain joins TRBV9 to TRBJ2-6; D is ambiguous. This CDR3 contains 14 residues. CDR1 is SGDLS and CDR2 is YYNGEE in the germline V gene. Trimming cost V 1 base and J 2 bases, with 4 bases left between them. The CDR3 DNA sequence: TGTGCCAGCAGCGTAACGGCTGGGGCCAACGTCCTGACTTTC. Residues: CASSVTAGANVLTF.

V and J are TRBV2 and TRBJ2-2; TRBD1 might be the D (6 bases). This CDR3 region has 14 residues. Per germline, CDR1 SNHLY and CDR2 FYNNEI. V gave up 8 bases and J gave up 0 bases, with 10 bases separating them. The CDR3 sequence is CASLDRTNTGELFF. The CDR3 nucleotides are TGTGCCAGCTTAGACAGGACGAACACCGGGGAGCTGTTTTTT.